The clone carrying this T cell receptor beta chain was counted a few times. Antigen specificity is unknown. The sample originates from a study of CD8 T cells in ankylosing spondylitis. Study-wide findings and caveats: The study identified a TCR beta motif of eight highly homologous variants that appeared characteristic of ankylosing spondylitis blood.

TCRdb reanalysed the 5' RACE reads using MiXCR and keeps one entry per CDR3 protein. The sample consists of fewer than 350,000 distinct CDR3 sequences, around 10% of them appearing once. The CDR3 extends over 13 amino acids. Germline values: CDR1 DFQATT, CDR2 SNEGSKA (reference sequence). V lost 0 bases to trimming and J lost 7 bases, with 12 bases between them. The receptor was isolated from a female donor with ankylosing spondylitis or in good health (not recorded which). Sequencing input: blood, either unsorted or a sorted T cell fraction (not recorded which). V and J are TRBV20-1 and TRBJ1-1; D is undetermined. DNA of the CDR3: TGCAGTGCTAGAGATATTGGCTTCCTTGAAGCTTTCTTT. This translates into CSARDIGFLEAFF.